This TCR beta chain was identified during a study of shared clonotypes between healthy human individuals. Study at large: Three plates were used per donor for CD4 naive, three for CD4 memory, two for CD8 naive and one for CD8 memory.

Libraries were prepared by immunoSEQ multiplex PCR; TCRdb keeps only in-frame clonotypes and omits some of them. The sample lists approximately 320,000 clones; around 72% were seen once. From germline, CDR1 is SGHTS and CDR2 YDEGEE. The V and J ends lost 0 bases and 7 bases respectively, with 14 bases between them. The CDR3 length is 15 residues. CD4+ cells underwent separation, giving CD45RA+ naive and CD45RA-negative memory subsets. This chain uses TRBV5-8 with TRBJ1-3, with D uncertain. The clonotype was recovered from a man younger than 45 in good health. The sample taken for sequencing was memory CD4+ T cells sorted from blood. Stated subset: CD45RA-negative fraction. The CDR3 DNA is TGTGCCAGCAGCTTGGACACTTCATTCGGTAACACCATATATTTT. Protein sequence: CASSLDTSFGNTIYF.